These T cell receptor beta chains were read from a single sample in a study of shared T cell receptors in the human thymus. Repertoires were generated with immunoSEQ multiplex PCR, while TCRdb's copy carries only in-frame clones and drops some. The table lists about 380,000 clones, roughly 94% of them singletons. The sequenced sample consisted of thymocytes. The receptors come from a human donor. The CDR3 runs from the conserved cysteine through the conserved F or W. The order of the fields is clone size, J gene, V gene, D gene, CDR3 DNA, CDR3 protein. A D gene is named only where the DNA matches it firmly. The size entry is marked missing in some rows and otherwise reads once, few, many or a size class.

clone size: NA
J gene: TRBJ1-1
V gene: TRBV28
D gene: NA
CDR3 DNA: TGTGCCAGCAGCCTGACAGTGAACACTGAAGCTTTCTTT
CDR3 protein: CASSLTVNTEAFF

clone size: once
J gene: TRBJ2-7
V gene: TRBV6-1
D gene: NA
CDR3 DNA: TGTGCCAGCAGGTCCCGGGACACCTTCTACGAGCAGTACTTC
CDR3 protein: CASRSRDTFYEQYF

clone size: NA
J gene: TRBJ2-7
V gene: TRBV6-1
D gene: NA
CDR3 DNA: TGTGCCAGCACCTATAGCGGTCCCCCTTATCTCGAGCAGTACTTC
CDR3 protein: CASTYSGPPYLEQYF

clone size: NA
J gene: TRBJ2-7
V gene: TRBV28
D gene: NA
CDR3 DNA: TGTGCCAGCACAGGACGAAACTACGAGCAGTACTTC
CDR3 protein: CASTGRNYEQYF

clone size: NA
J gene: TRBJ1-5
V gene: TRBV27
D gene: NA
CDR3 DNA: TGTGCCAGCAAGGGGTTGGATCAGCCCCAGCATTTT
CDR3 protein: CASKGLDQPQHF

clone size: NA
J gene: TRBJ2-5
V gene: TRBV7-8
D gene: TRBD2
CDR3 DNA: TGTGCCAGCAGCTCAAGACTAGCGGGAGCTCTCGAGACCCAGTACTTC
CDR3 protein: CASSSRLAGALETQYF

clone size: NA
J gene: TRBJ2-3
V gene: TRBV7-3
D gene: TRBD1
CDR3 DNA: TGTGCCAGCAGCCCAGGGGGCGCTTTAGATACGCAGTATTTT
CDR3 protein: CASSPGGALDTQYF

clone size: NA
J gene: TRBJ2-3
V gene: TRBV7-3
D gene: TRBD2
CDR3 DNA: TGTGCCAGCAGCTTAACGGGACTATTCACAGATACGCAGTATTTT
CDR3 protein: CASSLTGLFTDTQYF

clone size: NA
J gene: TRBJ2-7
V gene: TRBV28
D gene: NA
CDR3 DNA: TGTGCCAGCAGTTTATTCGGCACGAGCTCCTACGAGCAGTACTTC
CDR3 protein: CASSLFGTSSYEQYF

clone size: NA
J gene: TRBJ2-7
V gene: TRBV11-2
D gene: NA
CDR3 DNA: TGTGCCAGCAGCCCCGGACAGTTTACTTCGGGCGAGCAGTACTTC
CDR3 protein: CASSPGQFTSGEQYF

clone size: NA
J gene: TRBJ2-1
V gene: TRBV19
D gene: NA
CDR3 DNA: TGTGCCGCAGCCCAGTCCTCCTCCTCCTACAATGAGCAGTTCTTC
CDR3 protein: CAAAQSSSSYNEQFF

clone size: NA
J gene: TRBJ2-1
V gene: TRBV9
D gene: TRBD2
CDR3 DNA: TGTGCCAGCAGCGTGGGGGGGACTAGCGGGAGGTTTGACAATGAGCAGTTCTTC
CDR3 protein: CASSVGGTSGRFDNEQFF

clone size: NA
J gene: TRBJ2-7
V gene: TRBV6-6
D gene: NA
CDR3 DNA: TGTGCCAGCAGTTGCCAAGAGGGAAGAGGGCAGTACTTC
CDR3 protein: CASSCQEGRGQYF

clone size: NA
J gene: TRBJ2-1
V gene: TRBV27
D gene: NA
CDR3 DNA: TGTGCCAGCAGTGGGGGGGGCGGGAGAGCCTACAATGAGCAGTTCTTC
CDR3 protein: CASSGGGGRAYNEQFF

clone size: NA
J gene: TRBJ2-1
V gene: TRBV7-9
D gene: NA
CDR3 DNA: TGTGCCAGCAGCACGACAGGTTTAGAGCAGTTCTTC
CDR3 protein: CASSTTGLEQFF

clone size: NA
J gene: TRBJ2-7
V gene: TRBV11-2
D gene: TRBD1
CDR3 DNA: TGTGCCAGCAGCTTCTGGGACAGGTTTTACGAGCAGTACTTC
CDR3 protein: CASSFWDRFYEQYF

clone size: once
J gene: TRBJ2-3
V gene: TRBV11-2
D gene: NA
CDR3 DNA: TGTGCCAGCAGCTTAGGGTCCCCCCGGGGCACAGATACGCAGTATTTT
CDR3 protein: CASSLGSPRGTDTQYF

clone size: NA
J gene: TRBJ2-3
V gene: TRBV4-2
D gene: TRBD2
CDR3 DNA: TGTGCCAGCAGCCAACCGGGAGGGACCACAGATACGCAGTATTTT
CDR3 protein: CASSQPGGTTDTQYF

clone size: NA
J gene: TRBJ2-7
V gene: TRBV27
D gene: NA
CDR3 DNA: TGTGCCAGCTCTTTCAAGGGGGCCTACGAGCAGTACTTC
CDR3 protein: CASSFKGAYEQYF

clone size: NA
J gene: TRBJ2-7
V gene: TRBV6-6
D gene: NA
CDR3 DNA: TGTGCCAGCAGTCCGCGCTCCTACGAGCAGTACTTC
CDR3 protein: CASSPRSYEQYF

clone size: NA
J gene: TRBJ2-7
V gene: TRBV28
D gene: TRBD2
CDR3 DNA: TGTGCCAGCAGCCCCTTCCGGACTAGCGGATACGAGCAGTACTTC
CDR3 protein: CASSPFRTSGYEQYF

clone size: NA
J gene: TRBJ1-5
V gene: TRBV18
D gene: NA
CDR3 DNA: TGTGCCAGCTCACCCGTCCCAGGGAATCAGCCCCAGCATTTT
CDR3 protein: CASSPVPGNQPQHF

clone size: NA
J gene: TRBJ2-7
V gene: TRBV21-1
D gene: NA
CDR3 DNA: TGTGCCAGAAACAGGTGCTCCTACGAGCAGTACTTC
CDR3 protein: CARNRCSYEQYF

clone size: NA
J gene: TRBJ2-7
V gene: TRBV4-2
D gene: NA
CDR3 DNA: TGTGCCAGCAGCCAAAAGGACATAGCCTACGAGCAGTACTTC
CDR3 protein: CASSQKDIAYEQYF

clone size: NA
J gene: TRBJ2-2
V gene: TRBV4-1
D gene: TRBD2
CDR3 DNA: TGCGCCAGCAGCCAGGAGACTAGCGGGAGTAGTGAGCTGTTTTTT
CDR3 protein: CASSQETSGSSELFF

clone size: NA
J gene: TRBJ2-5
V gene: TRBV4-3
D gene: NA
CDR3 DNA: TGCGCCAGCAGCCAAGATTACGAACAAGAGACCCAGTACTTC
CDR3 protein: CASSQDYEQETQYF

clone size: NA
J gene: TRBJ1-5
V gene: TRBV28
D gene: NA
CDR3 DNA: TGTGCCAGCAGTTTACCCCACGCACCATACAGGGGCAATCAGCCCCAGCATTTT
CDR3 protein: CASSLPHAPYRGNQPQHF

clone size: NA
J gene: TRBJ2-1
V gene: TRBV7-2
D gene: TRBD1
CDR3 DNA: TGTGCCAGCAGCTCTACAGGGGGCGCGGGGAATGAGCAGTTCTTC
CDR3 protein: CASSSTGGAGNEQFF

clone size: NA
J gene: TRBJ2-3
V gene: TRBV7-2
D gene: NA
CDR3 DNA: TGTGCCAGCAGCCACTTAGGTCCCGGGACTTTGAGCACAGATACGCAGTATTTT
CDR3 protein: CASSHLGPGTLSTDTQYF

clone size: NA
J gene: TRBJ2-1
V gene: TRBV27
D gene: NA
CDR3 DNA: TGTGCCAGCAGCCGCCGGGACTCGAACAATGAGCAGTTCTTC
CDR3 protein: CASSRRDSNNEQFF

clone size: NA
J gene: TRBJ2-5
V gene: TRBV13
D gene: NA
CDR3 DNA: TGTGCCAGCAGCTTGGACCAAGAGACCCAGTACTTC
CDR3 protein: CASSLDQETQYF

clone size: NA
J gene: TRBJ2-1
V gene: TRBV7-8
D gene: TRBD2
CDR3 DNA: TGTGCCAGCAGCTTAATGGGACTAGCGGGTCGGGGGGAGCAGTTCTTC
CDR3 protein: CASSLMGLAGRGEQFF

clone size: NA
J gene: TRBJ2-1
V gene: TRBV28
D gene: NA
CDR3 DNA: TGTGCCAGCAGTTTGAGGGAGGGGGCTCAGTTCAATGAGCAGTTCTTC
CDR3 protein: CASSLREGAQFNEQFF

clone size: once
J gene: TRBJ2-3
V gene: TRBV28
D gene: TRBD2
CDR3 DNA: TGTGCCAGCAGTTTTATCCGGGAGGGAGGCACAGATACGCAGTATTTT
CDR3 protein: CASSFIREGGTDTQYF

clone size: NA
J gene: TRBJ2-5
V gene: TRBV28
D gene: NA
CDR3 DNA: TGTGCCAGCAGTCCCCCAAGCGGTACATTGGGGGTGCAAGAGACCCAGTACTTC
CDR3 protein: CASSPPSGTLGVQETQYF

clone size: NA
J gene: TRBJ1-3
V gene: TRBV20-1
D gene: NA
CDR3 DNA: TGCAGTGCAGACAGGGGAAACACCATATATTTT
CDR3 protein: CSADRGNTIYF

clone size: NA
J gene: TRBJ2-1
V gene: TRBV4-1
D gene: NA
CDR3 DNA: TGCGCCAGCAGCCAAGCGTTCCGGACTCCCTCCTACAATGAGCAGTTCTTC
CDR3 protein: CASSQAFRTPSYNEQFF

clone size: NA
J gene: TRBJ2-7
V gene: TRBV28
D gene: TRBD1
CDR3 DNA: TGTGCCAGCAGACCATCCGGACAGGGGGCCCCTTACGAGCAGTACTTC
CDR3 protein: CASRPSGQGAPYEQYF

clone size: NA
J gene: TRBJ2-2
V gene: TRBV7-9
D gene: NA
CDR3 DNA: TGTGCCAGCAGCTTATTAAGGGATTACACCGGGGAGCTGTTTTTT
CDR3 protein: CASSLLRDYTGELFF

clone size: once
J gene: TRBJ1-2
V gene: TRBV11-1
D gene: NA
CDR3 DNA: TGTGCCAGCAGCAACCCCATAGATGGCTACACCTTC
CDR3 protein: CASSNPIDGYTF

clone size: once
J gene: TRBJ2-7
V gene: TRBV4-1
D gene: TRBD1
CDR3 DNA: TGCGCCAGCAGCCAAAGTGGACAGGGGCTCTCCTACGAGCAGTACTTC
CDR3 protein: CASSQSGQGLSYEQYF

clone size: NA
J gene: TRBJ2-4
V gene: TRBV19
D gene: TRBD1
CDR3 DNA: TGTGCCAGTAGTCCTCGGACAGGGGACAAAAACATTCAGTACTTC
CDR3 protein: CASSPRTGDKNIQYF

clone size: NA
J gene: TRBJ2-7
V gene: TRBV5-1
D gene: NA
CDR3 DNA: TGCGCCAGCAGCTCCTCGGGGTGGAGAACCTACGAGCAGTACTTC
CDR3 protein: CASSSSGWRTYEQYF

clone size: NA
J gene: TRBJ2-5
V gene: TRBV28
D gene: TRBD2
CDR3 DNA: TGTGCCAGCAGTCCTCTAGGACTAGCGGGAGGGAGAGAGACCCAGTACTTC
CDR3 protein: CASSPLGLAGGRETQYF

clone size: NA
J gene: TRBJ2-1
V gene: TRBV5-4
D gene: TRBD2
CDR3 DNA: TGTGCCAGCAGCCTAGGACTAGTGGGCAATGAGCAGTTCTTC
CDR3 protein: CASSLGLVGNEQFF

clone size: NA
J gene: TRBJ1-4
V gene: TRBV29-1
D gene: NA
CDR3 DNA: TGCAGCGTTAAGGCGTTTGAAAAACTGTTTTTT
CDR3 protein: CSVKAFEKLFF

clone size: NA
J gene: TRBJ2-1
V gene: TRBV10-2
D gene: TRBD2
CDR3 DNA: TGCGCCAGCTGGACTAGCGGGAAAGTTGAGCAGTTCTTC
CDR3 protein: CASWTSGKVEQFF

clone size: NA
J gene: TRBJ2-5
V gene: TRBV6-6
D gene: NA
CDR3 DNA: TGTGCCAGCAGTTACTCGCCTGGACGGTACCAAGAGACCCAGTACTTC
CDR3 protein: CASSYSPGRYQETQYF

clone size: NA
J gene: TRBJ2-2
V gene: TRBV9
D gene: NA
CDR3 DNA: TGTGCCAGCGGGGCGGGTAGAACCGGGGAGCTGTTTTTT
CDR3 protein: CASGAGRTGELFF

clone size: NA
J gene: TRBJ2-1
V gene: TRBV28
D gene: TRBD2
CDR3 DNA: TGTGCCAGCAGTTTTAGGACTAGCGGGAGGGCCAGTGAGCAGTTCTTC
CDR3 protein: CASSFRTSGRASEQFF

clone size: NA
J gene: TRBJ2-3
V gene: TRBV5-1
D gene: TRBD2
CDR3 DNA: TGCGCCAGCAGCTCCCTAGCGGGACTTCTCCCAGATACGCAGTATTTT
CDR3 protein: CASSSLAGLLPDTQYF

clone size: NA
J gene: TRBJ2-2
V gene: TRBV7-2
D gene: NA
CDR3 DNA: TGTGCCAGCAGCCCCGCCTACCGAGTGGCCGGGGAGCTGTTTTTT
CDR3 protein: CASSPAYRVAGELFF

clone size: NA
J gene: TRBJ2-1
V gene: TRBV5-1
D gene: NA
CDR3 DNA: TGCGCCAGCAGCTCCGGCAACTATTACCAGAGCTCCTACAATGAGCAGTTCTTC
CDR3 protein: CASSSGNYYQSSYNEQFF